Listed below are T cell receptor beta chains from one sample, sequenced in a study of blood T cells in healthy people across ages. One entry per CDR3 protein results from TCRdb running MiXCR on the 5' RACE reads. The table lists 1 million to 1.2 million distinct CDR3 sequences, roughly two fifths of them singletons, with around 14% in the top ten. The sample was blood. All receptors come from a man in his late teens or twenties in good health. Both conserved end residues are part of each CDR3. A D gene is named only where the DNA matches it firmly. Some rows mark clone size as missing; the rest say once, few, many or name a class of expanded clone.

J,size,D,V,CDR3,DNA
TRBJ2-5,NA,TRBD1,TRBV9,CASNKGQSNEQYF,TGTGCCAGCAACAAGGGACAGTCCAATGAGCAGTACTTC
TRBJ1-1,NA,NA,TRBV10-3,CASSGAAEAFF,TGTGCCAGCAGCGGGGCCGCTGAAGCTTTCTTT
TRBJ1-4,few,NA,TRBV6-6,CASSSTTGSNEKLFF,TGTGCCAGCAGTTCGACGACAGGCTCTAATGAAAAACTGTTTTTT
TRBJ1-1,few,NA,TRBV20-1,CSAIVPVIREAEAFF,TGCAGTGCTATAGTCCCAGTCATCCGGGAGGCTGAAGCTTTCTTT
TRBJ2-7,NA,TRBD1,TRBV12-5,CASGLTDRVNEQYF,TGTGCTAGTGGTTTGACGGACAGGGTTAATGAGCAGTACTTC
TRBJ2-2,once,NA,TRBV21-1,CASSTGTGVPGGLFF,TGTGCCAGCAGCACCGGGACAGGGGTACCCGGGGGGCTGTTTTTT
TRBJ2-3,NA,NA,TRBV11-1,CASKRRQVYTDTQYF,TGTGCCAGCAAACGAAGACAGGTCTACACAGATACGCAGTATTTT
TRBJ1-2,NA,NA,TRBV14,CASSHFRREDGYTF,TGTGCCAGCAGCCATTTCAGGCGAGAGGATGGCTACACCTTC
TRBJ2-1,few,NA,TRBV20-1,CSGGPPLYNEQFF,TGCAGTGGGGGGCCCCCCCTCTACAATGAGCAGTTCTTC
TRBJ1-5,NA,NA,TRBV4-3,CASSQDKATSQPQHF,TGCGCCAGCAGCCAAGATAAGGCAACGTCCCAGCCCCAGCATTTT
TRBJ2-5,few,NA,TRBV20-1,CSALTNQETQYF,TGCAGTGCCTTGACTAACCAAGAGACCCAGTACTTC
TRBJ2-7,few,NA,TRBV7-9,CASSPPYMLRLSEQYF,TGTGCCAGCAGTCCTCCCTACATGCTACGATTATCAGAGCAGTACTTC
TRBJ1-2,NA,NA,TRBV7-2,CASSFNSGAQPHYGYTF,TGTGCCAGCAGCTTTAATAGTGGCGCACAACCTCACTATGGCTACACCTTC
TRBJ2-7,NA,NA,TRBV18,CASSRAGEFYEQYF,TGTGCCAGCTCACGGGCAGGCGAATTCTACGAGCAGTACTTC
TRBJ2-3,NA,TRBD2,TRBV5-1,CASSLDLAGRSTDTQYF,TGCGCCAGCAGCTTGGATCTAGCGGGGAGAAGCACAGATACGCAGTATTTT
TRBJ1-1,NA,NA,TRBV15,CATSPSGGWNTEAFF,TGTGCCACCAGCCCGTCCGGGGGGTGGAACACTGAAGCTTTCTTT
TRBJ1-1,NA,NA,TRBV28,CASTRPGTGDTEAFF,TGTGCCAGCACTCGGCCCGGGACGGGGGACACTGAAGCTTTCTTT
TRBJ1-1,few,TRBD1,TRBV4-3,CASSQDGDREDTEAFF,TGCGCCAGCAGCCAAGATGGTGACAGGGAGGACACTGAAGCTTTCTTT
TRBJ2-4,few,NA,TRBV7-9,CASSLRVGAGANIQYF,TGTGCCAGCAGCTTACGTGTAGGCGCAGGGGCTAACATTCAGTACTTC
TRBJ2-7,NA,TRBD1,TRBV24-1,CATSDLRDRTYEQYF,TGTGCCACCAGTGATCTCCGGGACAGAACCTACGAGCAGTACTTC
TRBJ1-1,NA,TRBD1,TRBV6-6,CASSPRTGGFMNTEAFF,TGTGCCAGCAGTCCCAGGACAGGCGGCTTCATGAACACTGAAGCTTTCTTT
TRBJ1-1,few,NA,TRBV6-6,CASSYHPSGGGTEAFF,TGTGCCAGCAGTTACCATCCCTCGGGAGGGGGCACTGAAGCTTTCTTT
TRBJ1-5,once,NA,TRBV30,CAWSGAGANQPQHF,TGTGCCTGGAGTGGGGCAGGGGCAAATCAGCCCCAGCATTTT
TRBJ2-1,few,NA,TRBV6-6,CASSYSIVDNEQFF,TGTGCCAGCAGTTACTCGATAGTAGACAATGAGCAGTTCTTC
TRBJ2-7,NA,NA,TRBV5-1,CASSMGRDHYEQYF,TGCGCCAGCAGCATGGGGCGGGACCACTACGAGCAGTACTTC
TRBJ1-2,NA,NA,TRBV20-1,CSAGGERDYGYTF,TGCAGTGCAGGGGGGGAGCGCGACTATGGCTACACCTTC
TRBJ2-1,NA,NA,TRBV7-2,CASSPAGGAYNEQFF,TGTGCCAGCAGCCCTGCAGGAGGGGCGTACAATGAGCAGTTCTTC
TRBJ1-4,few,NA,TRBV7-9,CASSLTGTQEKLFF,TGTGCCAGCAGCCTTACAGGGACTCAGGAAAAACTGTTTTTT
TRBJ2-5,many,NA,TRBV20-1,CSAPIRGNEQYF,TGCAGTGCTCCCATCCGGGGCAATGAGCAGTACTTC
TRBJ2-1,NA,NA,TRBV20-1,CSARAIGGPSYNEQFF,TGCAGTGCTAGAGCAATAGGGGGACCCTCCTACAATGAGCAGTTCTTC
TRBJ1-3,NA,NA,TRBV6-6,CASSSTPDIGNTIYF,TGTGCCAGCAGTTCCACCCCGGACATTGGAAACACCATATATTTT
TRBJ1-5,NA,NA,TRBV12-3/TRBV12-4,CASSARQVSNQPQHF,TGTGCCAGCAGCGCACGACAGGTTAGCAATCAGCCCCAGCATTTT
TRBJ1-2,NA,NA,TRBV30,CAWSGDSSGGYTF,TGTGCCTGGAGTGGAGACAGTAGTGGTGGCTACACCTTC
TRBJ2-5,few,NA,TRBV20-1,CSASGGTERDEQYF,TGCAGTGCTAGTGGAGGGACAGAGAGAGATGAGCAGTACTTC
TRBJ1-1,NA,NA,TRBV3-1,CASSRPGLMNTEAFF,TGTGCCAGCAGCCGGCCGGGACTTATGAACACTGAAGCTTTCTTT
TRBJ2-5,NA,NA,TRBV6-5,CASSYPGSGTQYF,TGTGCCAGCAGTTACCCAGGGAGCGGGACCCAGTACTTC
TRBJ2-1,NA,NA,TRBV4-3,CASSQDSASREQFF,TGCGCCAGCAGCCAAGATAGTGCTAGCCGTGAGCAGTTCTTC
TRBJ1-2,NA,NA,TRBV14,CASSPRVLYGYTF,TGTGCCAGCAGCCCCCGAGTGCTCTATGGCTACACCTTC
TRBJ1-1,once,TRBD1,TRBV20-1,CSARDVRGLRTEAFF,TGCAGTGCTAGAGATGTTAGGGGGCTGAGAACTGAAGCTTTCTTT
TRBJ1-5,NA,NA,TRBV20-1,CSARVDSNQPQHF,TGCAGTGCTAGAGTAGATAGCAATCAGCCCCAGCATTTT
TRBJ1-1,NA,NA,TRBV6-6,CASTDRMNTEAFF,TGTGCCAGCACCGACAGGATGAACACTGAAGCTTTCTTT
TRBJ2-1,NA,TRBD2,TRBV3-1,CASSQEVRRAGGNEQFF,TGTGCCAGCAGCCAAGAAGTACGGCGAGCGGGGGGGAATGAGCAGTTCTTC
TRBJ2-7,NA,TRBD1,TRBV18,CASSPLGQNSYEQYF,TGTGCCAGCTCACCATTGGGACAGAATTCCTACGAGCAGTACTTC
TRBJ2-2,few,TRBD1,TRBV7-2,CAGSRKSGQGITGELFF,TGTGCCGGCAGCCGCAAATCTGGACAGGGTATCACCGGGGAGCTGTTTTTT
TRBJ2-3,NA,TRBD1,TRBV11-1,CASRSRQGTTDTQYF,TGTGCCAGCAGATCTAGACAGGGGACAACGGATACGCAGTATTTT
TRBJ1-2,NA,NA,TRBV5-1,CASSLEYGTKYGYTF,TGCGCCAGCAGCTTGGAGTACGGGACCAAGTATGGCTACACCTTC
TRBJ1-4,many,NA,TRBV10-3,CAISATAESEKLFF,TGTGCCATCAGTGCGACAGCCGAATCTGAAAAACTGTTTTTT
TRBJ1-2,NA,NA,TRBV7-3,CASSWRDSYGYTF,TGTGCCAGCAGCTGGAGGGATAGCTATGGCTACACCTTC
TRBJ2-5,NA,NA,TRBV14,CASSQVRLAGNLQETQYF,TGTGCCAGCAGCCAAGTTCGTCTGGCGGGGAACCTCCAAGAGACCCAGTACTTC
TRBJ2-5,NA,NA,TRBV29-1,CSVVERGVGETQYF,TGCAGCGTTGTAGAAAGGGGCGTGGGGGAGACCCAGTACTTC
TRBJ2-2,few,NA,TRBV6-6,CASMMTGNTGELFF,TGTGCCAGCATGATGACAGGGAACACCGGGGAGCTGTTTTTT
TRBJ1-5,NA,NA,TRBV6-2/TRBV6-3,CASSFSETQPQHF,TGTGCCAGCAGTTTCTCGGAGACTCAGCCCCAGCATTTT
TRBJ2-1,NA,NA,TRBV7-3,CASSPRTDLTYNEQFF,TGTGCCAGCAGCCCACGGACAGATTTAACATACAATGAGCAGTTCTTC
TRBJ1-2,NA,NA,TRBV6-5,CARRPGHLKGYGYTF,TGTGCCCGCAGACCAGGACATCTCAAGGGCTATGGCTACACCTTC